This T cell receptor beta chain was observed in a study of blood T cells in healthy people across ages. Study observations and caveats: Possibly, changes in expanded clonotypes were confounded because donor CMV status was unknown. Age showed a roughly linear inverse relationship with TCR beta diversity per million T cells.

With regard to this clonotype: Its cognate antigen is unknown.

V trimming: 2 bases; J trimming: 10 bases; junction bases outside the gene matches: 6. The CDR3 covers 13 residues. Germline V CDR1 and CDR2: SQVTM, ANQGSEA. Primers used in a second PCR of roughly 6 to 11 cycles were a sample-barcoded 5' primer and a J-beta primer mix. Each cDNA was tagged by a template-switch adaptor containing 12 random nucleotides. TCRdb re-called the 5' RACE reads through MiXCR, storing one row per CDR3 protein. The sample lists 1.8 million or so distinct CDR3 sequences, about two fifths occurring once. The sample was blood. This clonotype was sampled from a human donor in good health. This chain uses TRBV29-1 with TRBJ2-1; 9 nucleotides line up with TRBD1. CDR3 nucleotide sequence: TGCAGCGTTGAACCGATTGACAGGGGGGAGCAGTTCTTC. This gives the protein CSVEPIDRGEQFF.